These 10 T cell receptor beta chains share one sample of origin, sequenced in a study of T cells after yellow fever vaccination. TCRdb recomputed calls from the 5' RACE reads with MiXCR, one row per CDR3 protein. The repertoire consists of roughly 150,000 distinct CDR3 sequences, with 5% to 7.5% occurring once and the leading ten covering approximately 0.64%. The source material was CD4+ T cells sorted from PBMCs, sampled 10 days after the yellow fever booster vaccination. The source is a man aged 25 to 45 who received the YFV17D yellow fever vaccine.

Ten or more counts support this clonotype. The chain combines TRBV11-2 with TRBJ2-3, with 11 nucleotides matching TRBD2. The CDR3 is 18 amino acids. V was clipped by 4 bases and J by 2 bases; unmatched bases: 11. Germline V gives CDR1 SGHAT, CDR2 FQNNGV. In DNA form, the CDR3 reads TGTGCCAGCAGCTCCTCCGGGACTAGCGGATACCACACAGATACGCAGTATTTT. Its protein is CASSSSGTSGYHTDTQYF. The whole variable domain, remainder taken from reference TRBV11-2 and TRBJ2-3, is EAGVAQSPRYKIIEKRQSVAFWCNPISGHATLYWYQQILGQGPKLLIQFQNNGVVDDSQLPKDRFSAERLKGVDSTLKIQPAKLEDSAVYLCASSSSGTSGYHTDTQYFGPGTRLTVL.

The chain's CDR3 is CASSLLSGKETQYF. For the CDR3, the DNA is TGTGCCAGCAGCTTATTGAGCGGGAAAGAGACCCAGTACTTC. The rearrangement links TRBV7-9 to TRBJ2-5; 7 bases agree with TRBD2. The CDR3 runs to 14 residues. CDR1 and CDR2 (germline): SEHNR, FQNEAQ (reference sequence). V shed 2 bases, J shed 3 bases, and the junction held 3 bases outside the gene matches. Full variable domain (remainder filled in from reference TRBV7-9 and TRBJ2-5): DTGVSQNPRHKITKRGQNVTFRCDPISEHNRLYWYRQTLGQGPEFLTYFQNEAQLEKSRLLSDRFSAERPKGSFSTLEIQRTEQGDSAMYLCASSLLSGKETQYFGPGTRLLVL.

This clonotype was seen many times. The chain employs TRBV7-8 and TRBJ1-4; D not certain. The CDR3 has 13 residues. Per germline, CDR1 SGHVS and CDR2 FQNEAQ. The ends were cut back, 7 bases at V and 4 bases at J, with 10 bases in the middle. The CDR3 region has the DNA TGTGCCAGCAAAGTGGACGTTAATGAAAAACTGTTTTTT. Its translation: CASKVDVNEKLFF.

This clonotype was seen repeatedly, ten times or more. The chain links TRBV12-3 or TRBV12-4 to TRBJ2-7; tentatively, D is TRBD1 or TRBD2 (5 bases each). The length of the CDR3 is 13 residues. V lost 11 bases and J lost 0, with 14 bases in between. DNA of the CDR3: TGTGCCTCGGGGCAGCTTAACTCCTACGAGCAGTACTTC. The encoded protein is CASGQLNSYEQYF.

Ten or more counts support this clonotype. DNA for the CDR3: TGTGCCAGCAGCCCCCTAGCGGGAGGGGCTACAGATACGCAGTATTTT. Its translation: CASSPLAGGATDTQYF. The chain links TRBV9 to TRBJ2-3; TRBD2 matches 12 bases. The CDR3 length is 16 residues. V lost 4 bases and J lost 3; bases outside the gene matches: 6. Germline CDR1 reads SGDLS; CDR2 reads YYNGEE.

CDR3 amino acids: CASSEVFTDTQYF. Written as DNA, the CDR3 is TGTGCCAGCAGTGAGGTGTTCACAGATACGCAGTATTTT. The chain has TRBV6-4 and TRBJ2-3; no clear D gene. The germline V and J ends were trimmed by 3 bases and 2 bases, with 6 bases remaining between them. This CDR3 region has 13 residues. Germline-derived CDR1 and CDR2 are MRHNA and SNTAGT.

Many counts were recorded for this clonotype. The rearrangement joins TRBV7-2 to TRBJ2-3; D remains ambiguous. Between the trimmed V and J ends, which lost 5 bases and 2 bases, there was a span of 17 bases. The V gene's germline CDR1 is SGHTA and CDR2 FQGNSA. The length of the CDR3 is 16 residues. The CDR3 nucleotides read TGTGCCAGCAGCCGGTACGTCCCAGCAAACACAGATACGCAGTATTTT. Protein: CASSRYVPANTDTQYF.

This clonotype was counted many times. The rearrangement links TRBV5-1 to TRBJ1-1, with a possible D match to TRBD1 (6 bases). Germline V gene lookup returns CDR1 SGHRS and CDR2 YFSETQ. V shed 0 bases and J shed 5 bases, with 17 bases lying between them. The CDR3 is made up of 16 amino acids. The CDR3 is CASSLAGAGVETEAFF. CDR3 nucleotides: TGCGCCAGCAGCTTGGCCGGGGCAGGGGTCGAAACTGAAGCTTTCTTT.

A few counts support this clonotype. The genes are TRBV20-1 and TRBJ2-6; no clear D. Germline CDR1 and CDR2: DFQATT and SNEGSKA (reference sequence). The CDR3 extends over 14 amino acids. V dropped 6 bases and J dropped 2 bases, with 11 bases sitting between them. For the CDR3, the DNA is TGCAGTGCCCAGACTGTGACTGGGGCCAACGTCCTGACTTTC. It codes for CSAQTVTGANVLTF.

This clonotype was recorded many times. The gene calls are TRBV7-2 and TRBJ2-1; 11 bases are a match to TRBD2. The CDR3 is 15 amino acids. CDR1 and CDR2 (germline): SGHTA, FQGNSA. The trim removed 1 base at V and 13 bases at J, leaving 9 bases unmatched. DNA for the CDR3: TGTGCCAGCAGCTTAGAACTAGCGGGAGCGGGGGTACAGTTCTTC. It is translated as CASSLELAGAGVQFF.